One sample yielded the 30 T cell receptor beta chains listed below, sequenced in a study of CD8 T cells in ankylosing spondylitis listed by TCRdb under 2017. Preparation of the library involved 5' RACE. This sample was sequenced with an Illumina HiSeq 2500. Using fastp trimming at Q25 and MiXCR clonotype assembly, TCRdb reanalyzed the public sequencing data and kept in-frame beta chains. Under each unique CDR3 protein, matching rows form one entry showing the most common genes and DNA. This sample is represented by under 150,000 distinct CDR3 sequences; roughly a tenth of them were singletons. Of the sample, about 3.3% is held by the ten largest clones. What was sequenced was blood, either unsorted or a sorted T cell fraction (not recorded which). The receptors were gathered from a male donor with ankylosing spondylitis or in good health (not recorded which).

This clonotype was recorded a few times. The rearrangement links TRBV20-1 to TRBJ2-2; either TRBD1 or TRBD2 may supply D (6 bases each). Deletions cut 6 bases from V and 4 bases from J, with 18 bases between. This CDR3 has 15 amino acids. Per germline, CDR1 DFQATT and CDR2 SNEGSKA (reference sequence). The CDR3 DNA follows: TGCAGTGCCAGGAAAGCTGGGGGGCCCACCGGGGAGCTGTTTTTT. Protein product: CSARKAGGPTGELFF.

The table lists this clonotype with many counts. CDR3 loop: CASRPYSGANVLTF. Written as DNA, the CDR3 is TGTGCCAGCAGACCGTATTCCGGGGCCAACGTCCTGACTTTC. The chain couples TRBV27 to TRBJ2-6; no clear D gene. CDR1 MNHEY and CDR2 SMNVEV come from the germline V gene (reference sequence). This CDR3 is built from 14 residues. The V and J ends lost 6 bases and 4 bases respectively, with 10 bases between them.

This clonotype was seen repeatedly, ten times or more. The chain employs TRBV21-1 and TRBJ2-7; the D call TRBD1 from the table was never checked on the DNA. TRBV21-1 constitutes a pseudogene. This CDR3 comprises 14 residues. The DNA of the CDR3 is TGTGCCAGCAGCTCGGGACAGGGTGACTACGAGCAGTACTTC. Protein: CASSSGQGDYEQYF.

The sample holds a few counts of this clonotype. CDR3 DNA sequence: TGCAGTGCGCCCGATTTGGGCACTGAAGCTTTCTTT. Amino acids: CSAPDLGTEAFF. The rearrangement uses TRBV20-1 and TRBJ1-1; D ambiguous. CDR1 and CDR2 (germline): DFQATT, SNEGSKA (reference sequence). Between the trimmed V and J ends, which lost 6 bases and 4 bases, there was a span of 12 bases. The CDR3 is 12 amino acids.

The gene calls are TRBV20-1 and TRBJ2-7, with no clear D. The CDR3 is 13 amino acids. V lost 3 bases, J lost 2 bases, and 11 bases lay in between. The germline V gene has CDR1 DFQATT and CDR2 SNEGSKA (reference sequence). In DNA, the CDR3 is TGCAGTGCTAGGGGCAAGCTACCCTACGAGCAGTACTTC. Protein sequence: CSARGKLPYEQYF.

Concerning this clonotype: A junction boundary mismatches the germline segment, possibly from a read error. The V gene is TRBV7-2, the J gene TRBJ2-2; weak D call: TRBD2 (5 bases). The CDR3 runs to 17 residues. CDR1 SGHTA and CDR2 FQGNSA come from the germline V gene. As DNA, the CDR3 is TGTGCCAGCAGCTTAGTAGGGCTACCGGCAAACACCGGGGAGCTGTTTTTC. It encodes CASSLVGLPANTGELFF.

This clonotype was detected ten times or more. V gene TRBV7-2 combines with J gene TRBJ1-2; D may be TRBD1 (5 bases). CDR3 size: 14 residues. Germline CDR1 and CDR2: SGHTA and FQGNSA. Trimming shortened V by 3 bases and J by 1 base, and 9 bases separated the two germline ends. CDR3: CASSFGTVNYGYTF. CDR3 DNA: TGTGCCAGCAGCTTCGGGACGGTTAACTATGGCTACACCTTC.

This clonotype has only a few counts. The CDR3 is CSAPKLRADTQYF. The CDR3 bases are TGCAGTGCTCCGAAACTACGGGCAGATACGCAGTATTTT. J is TRBJ2-3 and V is TRBV20-1; no clear D. Germline V CDR1 and CDR2: DFQATT, SNEGSKA (reference sequence). This CDR3 has 13 amino acids. V was clipped by 5 bases and J by 4 bases, with 13 bases between them.

The chain couples TRBV6-2 or TRBV6-3 to TRBJ2-1; D not resolved. V lost 5 bases to trimming and J lost 4 bases, with 15 bases between them. This CDR3 is 15 amino acids long. Germline CDR1 is MNHEY and CDR2 is SVGEGT. The DNA for the CDR3 is TGTGCCAGCAGTCAAGGAGACATGCGATACAATGAGCAGTTCTTC. It yields the protein CASSQGDMRYNEQFF.

This clonotype came up many times. The V and J genes are TRBV21-1 and TRBJ2-3. TRBV21-1 is shown as a pseudogene. The CDR3 consists of 18 residues. This chain's CDR3 is CASSKELLRPRPRDTQYF. The CDR3 DNA reads TGTGCCAGCAGCAAAGAGCTCCTTCGACCACGACCACGAGATACGCAGTATTTT.

This chain uses TRBV11-1 with TRBJ2-2; 7 bases match TRBD2. The V gene end was trimmed by 8 bases and the J gene end by 2 bases; junction bases not matched to a gene: 5. This CDR3 has 14 residues. Looked up from germline, CDR1 is SGHAT and CDR2 is FQDESV (reference sequence). The CDR3 here is CASRDYRNTGELFF. CDR3 DNA: TGTGCCAGCCGGGACTACCGAAACACCGGGGAGCTGTTTTTT.

This clonotype has ten or more counts. V is TRBV5-6 and J is TRBJ2-1, with 14 bases identical to TRBD2. Germline trimming cut 4 bases from V and 9 bases from J; bases unmatched to any gene: 6. Germline values: CDR1 SGHDT, CDR2 YYEEEE. CDR3 length equals 15 residues. The CDR3 reads CASSRGLAGGSEQFF. In DNA form, the CDR3 reads TGTGCCAGCAGCCGAGGACTAGCGGGAGGCTCTGAGCAGTTCTTC.

This clonotype has just one count. The genes are TRBV6-2 or TRBV6-3 and TRBJ2-5, with a weak D call TRBD2 (6 bases). Germline lookup yields CDR1 MNHEY and CDR2 SVGEGT. V was clipped by 4 bases and J by 4 bases, with 19 bases between them. CDR3 length: 16 amino acids. The CDR3 region has the DNA TGTGCCAGCAGTTCCCCGATTGCGGGACGGCGAGAGACCCAGTACTTC. Protein: CASSSPIAGRRETQYF.

This clonotype was counted at least ten times. The rearrangement links TRBV4-1 to TRBJ2-7, with TRBD1 identical over 8 bases. CDR1 and CDR2 (germline): MGHRA, YSYEKL. This CDR3 is 15 amino acids long. With 1 base clipped from V and 5 bases from J, the junction kept 7 bases outside the gene matches. The CDR3 loop reads CASSQADRGIDEQYF. CDR3 sequence (DNA): TGCGCCAGCAGCCAAGCCGACAGGGGAATAGACGAGCAGTACTTC.

CDR3 DNA: TGTGCCAGCAGTGAAACACTAGCAGACCAAGAGACCCAGTACTTC. Its protein product is CASSETLADQETQYF. The chain employs TRBV2 and TRBJ2-5, with D possibly being TRBD2 (6 bases). The germline gives CDR1 SNHLY, CDR2 FYNNEI. The CDR3 is made up of 15 amino acids. The V end lost 2 bases, the J end lost 0 bases, and 10 bases lay between the germline ends.

The table lists this clonotype with many counts. This chain links TRBV12-3 or TRBV12-4 with TRBJ2-5; 7 bases line up with TRBD1. The ends lost 6 bases at V and 2 bases at J; junction bases unmatched: 9. This CDR3 is 15 amino acids long. Here the CDR3 DNA reads TGTGCCAGCAGCCCTAGGACAGGAGAGCAAGAGACCCAGTACTTC. Amino acid sequence: CASSPRTGEQETQYF.

The V and J genes are TRBV12-3 or TRBV12-4 and TRBJ2-6; no firm D call. The CDR3 runs 18 residues. Trimming shortened V by 3 bases and J by 0 bases, and 15 bases separated the two germline ends. CDR3 in amino acids: CASSLSGFVPSGANVLTF. The DNA of the CDR3 is TGTGCCAGCAGTTTGTCCGGGTTCGTTCCCTCTGGGGCCAACGTCCTGACTTTC.

This clonotype was recorded at least ten times. CDR3 nucleotide sequence: TGCAGTGCTAGAGAGATGGTAGCCGCGCTTCGCACAGATACGCAGTATTTT. Protein product: CSAREMVAALRTDTQYF. The rearrangement joins TRBV20-1 to TRBJ2-3; no definite D call. The CDR3 has 17 residues. The V gene's germline CDR1 is DFQATT and CDR2 SNEGSKA (reference sequence). Trimming cost V 0 bases and J 1 base, with 17 bases left between them.

The V call is TRBV6-1, the J call TRBJ1-5; D is ambiguous. Germline V gene data show CDR1 as MNHNS and CDR2 as SASEGT. The CDR3 consists of 16 residues. The DNA for the CDR3 is TGTGCGAGCGCCAAGTGGAGAACAGATAGCAATCAGCCCCAGCATTTT. As protein: CASAKWRTDSNQPQHF.

In its sample, this clonotype was seen many times. The chain links TRBV7-9 to TRBJ1-1; the D gene is possibly TRBD1 (6 bases). The length of the CDR3 is 12 residues. In germline, CDR1 is SEHNR, CDR2 FQNEAQ (reference sequence). Trimming stripped 6 bases from V and 7 bases from J, with 12 bases between. The CDR3 region is CASRESRGEAFF. The CDR3 DNA reads TGTGCCAGCAGAGAAAGCAGGGGTGAAGCTTTCTTT.

Many counts were recorded for this clonotype. V gene TRBV4-3 combines with J gene TRBJ2-1; D is tentatively TRBD1 or TRBD2 (5 bases each). Trimming cost V 0 bases and J 5 bases, with 17 bases left between them. This CDR3 spans 17 amino acids. In germline, CDR1 is LGHNA, CDR2 YSLEER. The chain's CDR3 is CASSQDRGSGRDNEQFF. CDR3 nucleotide sequence: TGCGCCAGCAGCCAAGATCGGGGCTCCGGGCGGGACAATGAGCAGTTCTTC.

This clonotype has a count of ten or more. This chain joins TRBV20-1 and TRBJ2-1, with TRBD2 matching 14 bases. Germline V gene lookup returns CDR1 DFQATT and CDR2 SNEGSKA (reference sequence). The CDR3 totals 19 residues. V lost 6 bases, J lost 0 bases, and 13 bases stayed unmatched. The CDR3 DNA follows: TGCAGTGCCAGAAAGCCGGGACTAGCGGGAGAGAGCTCCTACAATGAGCAGTTCTTC. This gives the protein CSARKPGLAGESSYNEQFF.

This clonotype was detected ten times or more. The CDR3 is CSAKDYSSYEQYF. CDR3 coding DNA: TGCAGTGCCAAGGACTACAGCTCCTACGAGCAGTACTTC. The V call is TRBV20-1, the J call TRBJ2-7; possibly TRBD2 for D (6 bases). CDR1 and CDR2 (germline): DFQATT, SNEGSKA (reference sequence). The CDR3 is 13 residues long. V shed 6 bases and J shed 0 bases, with 12 bases lying between them.

The chain is built from TRBV7-2 and TRBJ2-1; TRBD1 is a possible D gene (6 bases). This CDR3 has 13 residues. Between the trimmed V and J ends, which lost 1 base and 6 bases, there was a span of 7 bases. The germline gives CDR1 SGHTA, CDR2 FQGNSA. CDR3 loop: CASSLGQANEQFF. Here the CDR3 DNA reads TGTGCCAGCAGCTTAGGACAGGCCAATGAGCAGTTCTTC.

This clonotype was seen ten or more times. This chain uses TRBV20-1 with TRBJ2-3; unclear D gene. This CDR3 has 11 amino acids. V dropped 3 bases and J dropped 4 bases, with 5 bases sitting between them. Germline-derived CDR1 and CDR2 are DFQATT and SNEGSKA (reference sequence). CDR3 region: CSASIADTQYF. The CDR3 DNA follows: TGCAGTGCTAGCATTGCAGATACGCAGTATTTT.

This clonotype appeared many times. The genes are TRBV7-7 and TRBJ2-5; D is perhaps TRBD1 (5 bases). This CDR3 contains 15 residues. Germline V CDR1 and CDR2: SSHAT, FNYEAQ (reference sequence). Trimming took 3 bases from V and 4 from J, leaving 15 bases between them. The CDR3 here is CASSFPPGSGETQYF. The CDR3 nucleotides read TGTGCCAGCAGCTTCCCCCCAGGGTCCGGAGAGACCCAGTACTTC.

The rearrangement joins TRBV6-2 or TRBV6-3 to TRBJ2-1; perhaps TRBD2 as D (6 bases). V was cut by 6 bases and J by 8 bases, with 20 bases left in between. Germline CDR1 MNHEY, CDR2 SVGEGT. The CDR3 length is 15 residues. The CDR3: CASSPTREIVDEQFF. The DNA for the CDR3 is TGTGCCAGCAGCCCGACGCGGGAAATTGTCGATGAGCAGTTCTTC.

Only a few counts were recorded for this clonotype. This sequence joins TRBV7-2 and TRBJ2-2; perhaps TRBD2 as D (5 bases). The CDR3 extends over 13 amino acids. Trimming left V 6 bases short and J 7 bases short, with 12 bases between. Germline V gives CDR1 SGHTA, CDR2 FQGNSA. This chain's CDR3 is CASSRGHYGELFF. DNA of the CDR3: TGTGCCAGCAGTCGCGGGCATTACGGGGAGCTGTTTTTT. Full variable domain (missing parts from reference TRBV7-2 and TRBJ2-2): GAGVSQSPSNKVTEKGKDVELRCDPISGHTALYWYRQSLGQGLEFLIYFQGNSAPDKSGLPSDRFSAERTGGSVSTLTIQRTQQEDSAVYLCASSRGHYGELFFGEGSRLTVL.

About this clonotype: Just one base apart from a much larger clone, this may be a read error. The chain couples TRBV29-1 to TRBJ2-4; 12 positions match TRBD2. The length of the CDR3 is 17 residues. Germline values: CDR1 SQVTM, CDR2 ANQGSEA. This CDR3 is CSVELRLAGDYKNSQYF. Written as DNA, the CDR3 is TGCAGCGTTGAACTAAGACTAGCGGGAGATTACAAAAACAGTCAGTACTTC.

This clonotype was counted only a few times. The chain is built from TRBV4-2 and TRBJ1-2, with a tentative D call TRBD1 (5 bases). This CDR3 has 13 amino acids. V shed 7 bases and J shed 8 bases, with 17 bases lying between them. The V gene's germline CDR1 is LGHNA and CDR2 YNFKEQ. The CDR3 coding sequence is TGTGCCAGCAACATACAAGGGGCGGACGGCTACACCTTC. The encoded protein is CASNIQGADGYTF.